This T cell receptor beta chain was recorded in a study of cytomegalovirus exposure and HLA in healthy donors. Broader study findings: Subsequent analysis found a tendency for first-cohort TCR clusters to co-occur within the 120 validation repertoires. Testing in vitro showed a few CMV-associated chains specific for CMV antigens. With high specificity and sensitivity, the classifier reportedly diagnosed cytomegalovirus status. It was 150 to 200 TCR beta chains that were listed as cytomegalovirus-associated.

Repertoires were generated with immunoSEQ multiplex PCR, while TCRdb's copy carries only in-frame clones and drops some. The data show approximately 58,000 clones, with around 95% seen just once and 5.8% held by the top ten. The CDR3 has 16 residues. V gave up 5 bases and J gave up 7 bases; unmatched junction bases: 10. Germline CDR1 is PRHDT and CDR2 is FYEKMQ (reference sequence). Concerning this clone itself: Antigen unknown.

The chain uses TRBV13 and TRBJ2-1, with 11 bases identical to TRBD2. Sample: PBMCs. The sequence came from a woman aged 18 to 35 in good health and CMV-seropositive. The CDR3 protein is CASSEPILAGVNEQFF. The CDR3 region has the DNA TGTGCCAGCAGCGAACCAATACTAGCGGGAGTAAATGAGCAGTTCTTC.